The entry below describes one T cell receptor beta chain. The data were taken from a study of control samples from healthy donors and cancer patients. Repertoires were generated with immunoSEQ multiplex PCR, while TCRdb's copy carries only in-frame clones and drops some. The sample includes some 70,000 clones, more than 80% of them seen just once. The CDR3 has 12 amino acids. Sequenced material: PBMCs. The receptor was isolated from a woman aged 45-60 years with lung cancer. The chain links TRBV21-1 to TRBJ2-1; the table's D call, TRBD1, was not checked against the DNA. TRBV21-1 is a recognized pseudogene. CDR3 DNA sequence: TGTGCCAGCAGCTCCCACAGGGTGCGGCAGTTCTTC. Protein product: CASSSHRVRQFF.